This is a list of T cell receptor beta chains from one sample in a study of blood T cell repertoires in COVID-19. TCRdb keeps only in-frame clones here, not all; method: immunoSEQ multiplex PCR. Here the sample spans some 160,000 clones, around 80% being singletons. The sample was PBMCs or T cells enriched from blood (not recorded which). These receptors were taken from a woman in her forties or fifties who had recovered from COVID-19. Each CDR3 is given with its conserved first and last residue. The D gene is left open where the match is weak. Clone size, where shown, is once, few, many, or a class for clones that have expanded.

J: TRBJ2-1
size: NA
D: TRBD2
V: TRBV7-9
CDR3: CASSLGLANYNEQFF
DNA: TGTGCCAGCAGCCTCGGACTAGCGAACTACAATGAGCAGTTCTTC

J: TRBJ2-2
size: NA
D: NA
V: TRBV19
CDR3: CASSIVTLNTGELFF
DNA: TGTGCCAGTAGTATAGTGACACTTAACACCGGGGAGCTGTTTTTT

J: TRBJ2-1
size: NA
D: TRBD2
V: TRBV6-5
CDR3: CASSRLAGEQFF
DNA: TGTGCCAGCAGTCGCTTAGCGGGTGAGCAGTTCTTC

J: TRBJ2-2
size: few
D: NA
V: TRBV7-9
CDR3: CASSPTVRRRAGELFF
DNA: TGTGCCAGCAGCCCCACCGTGCGGAGGAGGGCCGGGGAGCTGTTTTTT

J: TRBJ1-6
size: NA
D: NA
V: TRBV5-4
CDR3: CASSLGGEPYNSPLHF
DNA: TGTGCCAGCAGCTTGGGCGGGGAGCCTTACAATTCACCCCTCCACTTT

J: TRBJ1-1
size: NA
D: NA
V: TRBV14
CDR3: CASSQTRGGIEAFF
DNA: TGTGCCAGCAGCCAAACTCGAGGGGGAATTGAAGCTTTCTTT

J: TRBJ2-7
size: NA
D: NA
V: TRBV12-3/TRBV12-4
CDR3: CASSSQAYEQYF
DNA: TGTGCCAGCAGCTCACAGGCCTACGAGCAGTACTTC

J: TRBJ2-7
size: NA
D: TRBD1
V: TRBV3-1/TRBV3-2
CDR3: CASSLRDRVVYEQYF
DNA: TGTGCCAGCAGCCTCCGGGACAGGGTGGTCTACGAGCAGTACTTC

J: TRBJ1-6
size: NA
D: NA
V: TRBV6-5
CDR3: CASRRTATGGSPLHF
DNA: TGTGCCAGCAGACGCACAGCAACCGGTGGTTCACCCCTCCACTTT

J: TRBJ2-7
size: NA
D: TRBD1
V: TRBV6-5
CDR3: CASRVRDRGTGEQYF
DNA: TGTGCCAGCAGGGTACGGGACAGGGGTACGGGCGAGCAGTACTTC

J: TRBJ1-2
size: NA
D: NA
V: TRBV7-9
CDR3: CASSLVGVGVGYTF
DNA: TGTGCCAGCAGCTTAGTTGGTGTCGGGGTCGGCTACACCTTC

J: TRBJ2-7
size: NA
D: NA
V: TRBV12-3/TRBV12-4
CDR3: CASSFGTGSYF
DNA: NA

J: TRBJ2-3
size: few
D: NA
V: TRBV28
CDR3: CASSLGSGSTDTQYF
DNA: TGTGCCAGCAGTTTGGGTAGCGGCTCCACAGATACGCAGTATTTT

J: TRBJ2-3
size: NA
D: NA
V: TRBV2
CDR3: CASSEVDRLVDTQYF
DNA: TGTGCCAGCAGTGAAGTCGACAGGCTGGTAGATACGCAGTATTTT

J: TRBJ2-3
size: NA
D: TRBD2
V: TRBV10-3
CDR3: CATSASGGITDTQYF
DNA: TGTGCCACATCCGCCAGCGGGGGGATCACAGATACGCAGTATTTT

J: TRBJ2-2
size: NA
D: TRBD1
V: TRBV19
CDR3: CASSSLSGTAVGELFF
DNA: TGTGCCAGTAGTAGCCTCTCCGGGACAGCCGTCGGGGAGCTGTTTTTT

J: TRBJ2-3
size: NA
D: TRBD1
V: TRBV18
CDR3: CASSTQDREQYF
DNA: TGTGCCAGCTCAACGCAAGACAGGGAGCAGTATTTT

J: TRBJ2-6
size: NA
D: NA
V: TRBV19
CDR3: CASSLDRNSGANVLTF
DNA: TGTGCCAGTAGCCTGGACAGAAACTCTGGGGCCAACGTCCTGACTTTC

J: TRBJ2-1
size: NA
D: TRBD2
V: TRBV4-1
CDR3: CASSQDRASGRGSINEQFF
DNA: TGCGCCAGCAGCCAAGATAGGGCTAGCGGGAGAGGTTCGATAAATGAGCAGTTCTTC

J: TRBJ1-4
size: NA
D: TRBD1
V: TRBV5-1
CDR3: CASSFIAGGDEKLFF
DNA: TGCGCCAGCAGCTTCATTGCAGGGGGCGACGAAAAACTGTTTTTT

J: TRBJ1-2
size: NA
D: NA
V: TRBV4-3
CDR3: CASSHLEPVYGYTF
DNA: TGCGCCAGCAGCCACTTGGAGCCCGTTTATGGCTACACCTTC

J: TRBJ1-2
size: NA
D: NA
V: TRBV9
CDR3: CASSPGAAPNGYGYTF
DNA: TGTGCCAGCAGCCCAGGGGCAGCCCCGAATGGATATGGCTACACCTTC

J: TRBJ2-7
size: NA
D: NA
V: TRBV21-1
CDR3: CASSKWCGYEQYF
DNA: TGTGCCAGCAGCAAATGGTGCGGGTACGAGCAGTACTTC

J: TRBJ1-5
size: NA
D: NA
V: TRBV28
CDR3: CASSLSRQPQHF
DNA: TGTGCCAGCAGTTTATCCCGTCAGCCCCAGCATTTT

J: TRBJ1-1
size: NA
D: NA
V: TRBV3-1/TRBV3-2
CDR3: CASSQDSGTEAFF
DNA: TGTGCCAGCAGCCAAGATTCGGGGACTGAAGCTTTCTTT

J: TRBJ2-1
size: NA
D: TRBD1
V: TRBV7-9
CDR3: CASSSPGTGDNEQFF
DNA: TGTGCCAGCAGCTCCCCCGGGACAGGGGACAATGAGCAGTTCTTC

J: TRBJ1-1
size: NA
D: NA
V: TRBV4-3
CDR3: CASSQDHQGTEAFF
DNA: TGCGCCAGCAGCCAAGATCACCAGGGGACTGAAGCTTTCTTT

J: TRBJ1-2
size: NA
D: TRBD1
V: TRBV7-3
CDR3: CASSPHEPTGGKSGYTF
DNA: TGTGCCAGCAGCCCGCACGAGCCCACAGGGGGGAAAAGTGGCTACACCTTC

J: TRBJ1-2
size: NA
D: TRBD1
V: TRBV27
CDR3: CASSHRDSLYGYTF
DNA: TGTGCCAGCAGTCACCGGGACAGCCTCTATGGCTACACCTTC

J: TRBJ1-5
size: NA
D: NA
V: TRBV19
CDR3: CASSFGQGSNQPQHF
DNA: TGTGCCAGTAGCTTTGGGCAGGGTAGCAATCAGCCCCAGCATTTT

J: TRBJ2-3
size: NA
D: TRBD1
V: TRBV5-8
CDR3: CASKRRDSASTDTQYF
DNA: TGTGCCAGCAAGAGAAGGGACAGCGCTAGCACAGATACGCAGTATTTT

J: TRBJ2-3
size: NA
D: NA
V: TRBV6-5
CDR3: CATLGSPRTDTQYF
DNA: TGTGCCACCCTGGGCAGTCCCCGCACAGATACGCAGTATTTT

J: TRBJ2-1
size: NA
D: TRBD1
V: TRBV5-1
CDR3: CASSWTGGASYNEQFF
DNA: TGCGCCAGCAGCTGGACAGGGGGCGCGTCCTACAATGAGCAGTTCTTC

J: TRBJ1-1
size: NA
D: NA
V: TRBV6-5
CDR3: CASRRADWNTEAFF
DNA: TGTGCCAGCAGGCGAGCGGACTGGAACACTGAAGCTTTCTTT

J: TRBJ1-6
size: NA
D: NA
V: TRBV25-1
CDR3: CASSEDRPANSPLHF
DNA: TGTGCCAGCAGTGAAGACAGGCCCGCTAATTCACCCCTCCACTTT

J: TRBJ2-5
size: NA
D: NA
V: TRBV5-1
CDR3: CASSLAESRETQYF
DNA: TGCGCCAGCAGCTTGGCCGAGTCTCGCGAGACCCAGTACTTC

J: TRBJ1-1
size: NA
D: NA
V: TRBV29-1
CDR3: CSVCVMNTEAFF
DNA: TGCAGCGTTTGCGTTATGAACACTGAAGCTTTCTTT

J: TRBJ1-1
size: NA
D: NA
V: TRBV3-1/TRBV3-2
CDR3: CASCLGGAANTEAFF
DNA: TGTGCCAGCTGCCTAGGAGGGGCCGCCAACACTGAAGCTTTCTTT

J: TRBJ2-5
size: NA
D: TRBD2
V: TRBV9
CDR3: CASSDGTSGGSVQETQYF
DNA: TGTGCCAGCAGCGACGGGACTAGCGGGGGGTCAGTCCAAGAGACCCAGTACTTC

J: TRBJ1-6
size: NA
D: TRBD1
V: TRBV3-1/TRBV3-2
CDR3: CASSQTRGQANSPLHF
DNA: TGTGCCAGCAGCCAAACACGGGGACAGGCAAATTCACCCCTCCACTTT

J: TRBJ2-7
size: NA
D: NA
V: TRBV7-8
CDR3: CASSLAGARYEQYF
DNA: TGTGCCAGCAGCTTAGCGGGGGCGCGCTACGAGCAGTACTTC

J: TRBJ1-3
size: NA
D: NA
V: TRBV7-6
CDR3: CASSSGPNSGNTIYF
DNA: TGTGCCAGCAGCTCAGGGCCGAACTCTGGAAACACCATATATTTT

J: TRBJ2-1
size: few
D: TRBD2
V: TRBV27
CDR3: CASSLSNGGRPNEQFF
DNA: TGTGCCAGCAGTTTATCGAACGGGGGGAGACCTAATGAGCAGTTCTTC

J: TRBJ1-3
size: NA
D: TRBD1
V: TRBV6-5
CDR3: CASSRQGSGNTIYF
DNA: TGTGCCAGCAGTCGACAGGGCTCTGGAAACACCATATATTTT

J: TRBJ2-1
size: NA
D: TRBD2
V: TRBV7-3
CDR3: CASSLGLAGGNEQFF
DNA: TGTGCCAGCAGCTTAGGACTAGCGGGGGGTAATGAGCAGTTCTTC

J: TRBJ1-1
size: NA
D: NA
V: TRBV5-1
CDR3: CASSSGHQNTEAFF
DNA: TGCGCCAGCAGCTCCGGACACCAGAACACTGAAGCTTTCTTT